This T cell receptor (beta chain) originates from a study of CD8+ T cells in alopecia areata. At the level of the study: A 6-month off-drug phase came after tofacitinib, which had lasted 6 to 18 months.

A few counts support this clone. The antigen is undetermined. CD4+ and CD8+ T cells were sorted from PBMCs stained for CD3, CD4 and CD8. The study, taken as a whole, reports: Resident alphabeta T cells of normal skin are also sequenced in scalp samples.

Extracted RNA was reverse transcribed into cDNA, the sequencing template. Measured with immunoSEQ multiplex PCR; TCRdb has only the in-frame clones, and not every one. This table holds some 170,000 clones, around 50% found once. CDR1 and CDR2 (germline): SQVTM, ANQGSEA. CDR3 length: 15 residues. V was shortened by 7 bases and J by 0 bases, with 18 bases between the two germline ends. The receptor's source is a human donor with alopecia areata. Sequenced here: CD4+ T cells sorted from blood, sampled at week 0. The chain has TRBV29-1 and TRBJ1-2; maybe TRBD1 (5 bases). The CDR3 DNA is TGCAGCGATCCCGGTCGGGGACCGGCTAACTATGGCTACACCTTC. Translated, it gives CSDPGRGPANYGYTF.